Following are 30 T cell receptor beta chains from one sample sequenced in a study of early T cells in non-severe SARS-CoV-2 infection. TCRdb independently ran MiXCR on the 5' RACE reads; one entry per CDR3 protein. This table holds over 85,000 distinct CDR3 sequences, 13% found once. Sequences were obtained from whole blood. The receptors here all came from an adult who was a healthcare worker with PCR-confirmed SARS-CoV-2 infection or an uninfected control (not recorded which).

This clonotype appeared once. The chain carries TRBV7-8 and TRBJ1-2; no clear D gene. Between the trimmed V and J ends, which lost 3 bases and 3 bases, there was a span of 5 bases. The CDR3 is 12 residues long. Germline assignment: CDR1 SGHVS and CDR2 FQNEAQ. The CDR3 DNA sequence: TGTGCCAGCAGCTTGGGCGACTATGGCTACACCTTC. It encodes CASSLGDYGYTF.

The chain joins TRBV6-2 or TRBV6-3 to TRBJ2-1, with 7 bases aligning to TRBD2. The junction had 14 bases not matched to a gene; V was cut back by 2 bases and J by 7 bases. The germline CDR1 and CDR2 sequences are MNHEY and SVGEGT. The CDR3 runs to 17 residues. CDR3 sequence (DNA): TGTGCCAGCAGTTACCGGGGAGGGAGAGTGGTGAAGAATGAGCAGTTCTTC. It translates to CASSYRGGRVVKNEQFF.

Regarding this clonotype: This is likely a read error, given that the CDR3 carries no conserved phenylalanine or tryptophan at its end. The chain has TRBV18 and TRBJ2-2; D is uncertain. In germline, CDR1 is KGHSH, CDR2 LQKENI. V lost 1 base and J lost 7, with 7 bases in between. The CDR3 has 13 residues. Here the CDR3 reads CASSPQGSGELFS. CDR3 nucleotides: TGTGCCAGCTCACCACAGGGAAGCGGGGAGCTGTTTTCT.

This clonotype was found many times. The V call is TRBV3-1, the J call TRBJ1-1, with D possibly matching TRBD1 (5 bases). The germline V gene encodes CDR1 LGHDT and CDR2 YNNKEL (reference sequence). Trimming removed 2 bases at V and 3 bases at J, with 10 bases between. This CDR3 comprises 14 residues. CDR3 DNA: TGTGCCAGCAGCCAAATTATGGGGGACACTGAAGCTTTCTTT. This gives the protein CASSQIMGDTEAFF.

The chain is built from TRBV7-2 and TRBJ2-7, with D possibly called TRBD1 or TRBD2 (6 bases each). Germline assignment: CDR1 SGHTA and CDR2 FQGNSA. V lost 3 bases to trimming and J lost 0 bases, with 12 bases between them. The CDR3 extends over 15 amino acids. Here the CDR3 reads CASSFLGGSSYEQYF. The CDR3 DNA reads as TGTGCCAGCAGCTTCCTCGGGGGCAGCTCCTACGAGCAGTACTTC.

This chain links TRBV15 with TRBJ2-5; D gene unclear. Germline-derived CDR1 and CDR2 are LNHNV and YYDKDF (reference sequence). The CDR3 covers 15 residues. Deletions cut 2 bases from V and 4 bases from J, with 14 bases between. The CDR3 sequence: CATSRQALSGETQYF. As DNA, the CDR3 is TGTGCCACCAGCAGACAGGCCCTTTCGGGAGAGACCCAGTACTTC.

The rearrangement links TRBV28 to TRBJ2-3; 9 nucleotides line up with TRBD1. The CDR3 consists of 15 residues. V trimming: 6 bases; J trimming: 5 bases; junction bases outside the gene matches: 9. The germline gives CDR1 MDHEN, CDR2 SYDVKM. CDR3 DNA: TGTGCCAGCAGATCCGGGACAGGGTCCAAAGATACGCAGTATTTT. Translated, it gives CASRSGTGSKDTQYF.

The CDR3 spells CSVVQGVNQPQHF. CDR3 DNA sequence: TGCAGCGTTGTCCAGGGAGTGAATCAGCCCCAGCATTTT. The rearrangement joins TRBV29-1 to TRBJ1-5; a weak D match, TRBD1 (5 bases). Germline CDR1 SQVTM, CDR2 ANQGSEA. This CDR3 has 13 amino acids. V was shortened by 4 bases and J by 4 bases, with 11 bases between the two germline ends.

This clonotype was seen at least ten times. DNA for the CDR3: TGTGCCAGTAGTATAGCCGGGCCCGGCGAGCAGTACTTC. Its protein is CASSIAGPGEQYF. J is TRBJ2-7 and V is TRBV19, with D uncertain. The CDR3 runs 13 residues. Germline CDR1 reads LNHDA; CDR2 reads SQIVND (reference sequence). V was cut by 1 base and J by 6 bases, with 10 bases left in between.

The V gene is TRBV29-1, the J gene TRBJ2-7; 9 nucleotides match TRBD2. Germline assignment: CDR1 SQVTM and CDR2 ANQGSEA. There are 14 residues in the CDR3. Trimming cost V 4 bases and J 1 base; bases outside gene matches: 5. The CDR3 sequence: CSVAGLAGSYEQYF. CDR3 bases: TGCAGCGTTGCGGGACTAGCAGGGTCCTACGAGCAGTACTTC.

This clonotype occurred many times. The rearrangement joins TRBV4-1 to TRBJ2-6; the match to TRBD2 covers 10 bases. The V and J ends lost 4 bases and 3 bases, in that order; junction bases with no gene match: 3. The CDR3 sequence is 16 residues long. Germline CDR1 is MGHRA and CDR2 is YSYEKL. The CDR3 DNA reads TGCGCCAGCAGCCCTAGCGGGAGTTTTGGGGCCAACGTCCTGACTTTC. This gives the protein CASSPSGSFGANVLTF.

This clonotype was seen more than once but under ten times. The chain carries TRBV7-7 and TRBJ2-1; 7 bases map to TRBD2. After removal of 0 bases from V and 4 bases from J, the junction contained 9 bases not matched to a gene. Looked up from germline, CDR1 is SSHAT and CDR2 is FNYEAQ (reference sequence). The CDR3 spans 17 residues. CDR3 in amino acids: CASSLAHTSATYNEQFF. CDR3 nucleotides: TGTGCCAGCAGCTTAGCCCACACTAGCGCAACATACAATGAGCAGTTCTTC.

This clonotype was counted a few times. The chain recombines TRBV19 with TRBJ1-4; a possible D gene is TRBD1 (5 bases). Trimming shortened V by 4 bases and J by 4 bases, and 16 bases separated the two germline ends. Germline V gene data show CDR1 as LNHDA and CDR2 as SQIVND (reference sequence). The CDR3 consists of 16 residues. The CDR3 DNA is TGTGCCAGTAGTACCGGACACACTGACGATAATGAAAAACTGTTTTTT. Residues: CASSTGHTDDNEKLFF.

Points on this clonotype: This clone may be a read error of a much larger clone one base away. The CDR3 nucleotides are TGTGGCAGCAGCTCAGGACTAGCGGGAGAGATAGACATTCAGTACTTC. Its translation: CGSSSGLAGEIDIQYF. This rearrangement joins TRBV7-9 to TRBJ2-4; TRBD2 matches 13 bases. The germline V gene encodes CDR1 SEHNR and CDR2 FQNEAQ (reference sequence). CDR3 length: 16 residues.

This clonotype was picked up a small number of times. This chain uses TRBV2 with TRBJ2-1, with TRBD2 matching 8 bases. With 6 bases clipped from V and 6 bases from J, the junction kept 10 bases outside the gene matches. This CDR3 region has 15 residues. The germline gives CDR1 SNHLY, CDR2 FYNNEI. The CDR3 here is CASRATGTRSNEQFF. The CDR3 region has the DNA TGTGCCAGCAGGGCCACCGGGACTAGGTCCAATGAGCAGTTCTTC. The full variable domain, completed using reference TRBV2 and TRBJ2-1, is EPEVTQTPSHQVTQMGQEVILRCVPISNHLYFYWYRQILGQKVEFLVSFYNNEISEKSEIFDDQFSVERPDGSNFTLKIRSTKLEDSAMYFCASRATGTRSNEQFFGPGTRLTVL.

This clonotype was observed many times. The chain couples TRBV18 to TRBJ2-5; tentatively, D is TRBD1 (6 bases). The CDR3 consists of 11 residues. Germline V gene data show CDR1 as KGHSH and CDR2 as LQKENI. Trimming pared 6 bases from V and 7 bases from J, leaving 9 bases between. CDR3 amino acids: CASSQQGTQYF. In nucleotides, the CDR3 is TGTGCCAGCTCCCAACAGGGGACCCAGTACTTC. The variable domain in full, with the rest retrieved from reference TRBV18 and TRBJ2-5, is NAGVMQNPRHLVRRRGQEARLRCSPMKGHSHVYWYRQLPEEGLKFMVYLQKENIIDESGMPKERFSAEFPKEGPSILRIQQVVRGDSAAYFCASSQQGTQYFGPGTRLLVL.

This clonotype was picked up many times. The CDR3 region has the DNA TGTGCCAGCAGCATGGGGGCCTTCGGGTATGAGCAGTTCTTC. This encodes CASSMGAFGYEQFF. The V and J genes are TRBV11-2 and TRBJ2-1; a possible D gene is TRBD1 (6 bases). V dropped 5 bases and J dropped 8 bases, with 16 bases sitting between them. The CDR3 consists of 14 residues. CDR1 and CDR2 from the germline V gene are SGHAT and FQNNGV.

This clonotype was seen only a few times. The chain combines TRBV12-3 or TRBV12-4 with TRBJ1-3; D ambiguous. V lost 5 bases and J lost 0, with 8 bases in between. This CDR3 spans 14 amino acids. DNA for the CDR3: TGTGCCAGCAGTCGGGGTCTCTCTGGAAACACCATATATTTT. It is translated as CASSRGLSGNTIYF.

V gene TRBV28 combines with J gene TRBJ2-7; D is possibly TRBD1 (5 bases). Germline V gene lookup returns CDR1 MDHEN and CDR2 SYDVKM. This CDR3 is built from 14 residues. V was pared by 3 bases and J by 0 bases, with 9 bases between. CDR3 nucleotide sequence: TGTGCCAGCAGTTTTCAGGGCAGCTCCTACGAGCAGTACTTC. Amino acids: CASSFQGSSYEQYF.

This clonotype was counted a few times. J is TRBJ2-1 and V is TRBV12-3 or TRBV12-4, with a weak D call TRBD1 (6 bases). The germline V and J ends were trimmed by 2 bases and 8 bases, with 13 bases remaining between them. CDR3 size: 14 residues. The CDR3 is CASSLRTAGDEQFF. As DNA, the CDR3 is TGTGCCAGCAGTTTACGCACCGCAGGGGATGAGCAGTTCTTC.

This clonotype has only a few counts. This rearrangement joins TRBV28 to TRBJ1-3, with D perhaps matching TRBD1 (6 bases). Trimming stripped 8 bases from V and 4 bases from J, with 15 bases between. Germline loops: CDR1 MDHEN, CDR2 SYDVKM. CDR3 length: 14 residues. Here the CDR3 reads CASGGGGRGNTIYF. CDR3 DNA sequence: TGTGCCAGCGGAGGGGGGGGTCGAGGAAACACCATATATTTT.

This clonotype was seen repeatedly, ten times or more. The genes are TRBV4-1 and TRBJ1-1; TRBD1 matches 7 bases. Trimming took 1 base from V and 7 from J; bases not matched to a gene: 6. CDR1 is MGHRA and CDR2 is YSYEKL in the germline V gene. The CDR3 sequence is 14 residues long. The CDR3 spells CASSQGGGTDEAFF. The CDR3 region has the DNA TGCGCCAGCAGCCAAGGAGGTGGGACAGATGAAGCTTTCTTT.

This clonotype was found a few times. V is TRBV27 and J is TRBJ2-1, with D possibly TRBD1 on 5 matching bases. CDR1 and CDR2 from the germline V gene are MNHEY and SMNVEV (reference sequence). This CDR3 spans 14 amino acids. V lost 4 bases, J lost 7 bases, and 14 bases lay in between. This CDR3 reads CASSSLARQNEQFF. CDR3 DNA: TGTGCCAGCAGTTCCTTAGCCCGACAGAATGAGCAGTTCTTC.

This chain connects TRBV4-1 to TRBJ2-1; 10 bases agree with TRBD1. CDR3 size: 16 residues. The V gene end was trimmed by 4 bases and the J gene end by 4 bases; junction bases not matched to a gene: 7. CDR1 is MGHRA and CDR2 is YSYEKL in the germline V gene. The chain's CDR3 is CASSLTGTGVYNEQFF. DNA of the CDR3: TGCGCCAGCAGCCTTACCGGGACAGGGGTGTACAATGAGCAGTTCTTC.

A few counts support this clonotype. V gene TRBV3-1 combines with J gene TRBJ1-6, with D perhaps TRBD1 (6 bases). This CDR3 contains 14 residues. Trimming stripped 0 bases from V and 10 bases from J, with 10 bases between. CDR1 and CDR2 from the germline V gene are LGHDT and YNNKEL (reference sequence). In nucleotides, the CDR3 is TGTGCCAGCAGCCAAGATAACAGGGTCTCACCCCTCCACTTT. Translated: CASSQDNRVSPLHF.

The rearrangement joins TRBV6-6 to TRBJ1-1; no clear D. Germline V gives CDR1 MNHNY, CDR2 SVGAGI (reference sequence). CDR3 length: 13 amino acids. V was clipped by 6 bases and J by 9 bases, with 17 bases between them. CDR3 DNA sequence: TGTGCCAGCAGCGATTACGGACGGTCTAAAGCTTTCTTT. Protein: CASSDYGRSKAFF.

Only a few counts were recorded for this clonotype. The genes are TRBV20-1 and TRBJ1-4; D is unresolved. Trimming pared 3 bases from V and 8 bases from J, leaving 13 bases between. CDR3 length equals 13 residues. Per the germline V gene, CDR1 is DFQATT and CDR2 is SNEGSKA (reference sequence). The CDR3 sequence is CSASSRAGEKLFF. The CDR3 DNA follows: TGCAGTGCTAGTTCTAGGGCGGGCGAAAAACTGTTTTTT.

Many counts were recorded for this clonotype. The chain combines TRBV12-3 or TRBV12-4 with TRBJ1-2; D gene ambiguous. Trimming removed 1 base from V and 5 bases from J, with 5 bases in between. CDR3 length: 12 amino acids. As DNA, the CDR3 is TGTGCCAGCAGTTTAGGAGAGTATGGCTACACCTTC. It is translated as CASSLGEYGYTF.

In nucleotides, the CDR3 is TGTGCCAGCAGCAGCGGACTAGCGGGGTTAAATACGCAGTATTTT. Translated, it gives CASSSGLAGLNTQYF. This chain uses TRBV3-1 with TRBJ2-3, with TRBD2 matching 12 bases. V lost 5 bases and J lost 7; bases outside the gene matches: 7. The CDR3 is made up of 15 amino acids. Germline CDR1 reads LGHDT; CDR2 reads YNNKEL (reference sequence).

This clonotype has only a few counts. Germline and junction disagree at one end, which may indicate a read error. The CDR3 nucleotides are TGTGCCAGCAGACTCTCGGACAGATCCTCCGAGCAGTACTTC. It yields the protein CASRLSDRSSEQYF. The gene calls are TRBV12-3 or TRBV12-4 and TRBJ2-7, with D possibly TRBD1 on 6 matching bases. The CDR3 is 14 residues long.